The next 21 T cell receptor beta chains were all read from a single sample in a study of control samples from healthy donors and cancer patients. This table comes from immunoSEQ multiplex PCR, and its TCRdb copy is limited to in-frame clones, with some not included. The sample has over 100,000 clones; roughly 90% are singletons. Sequenced: blood. These receptors all come from a man younger than 30 in good health.

The V call is TRBV7-9, the J call TRBJ2-7, with D uncertain. Trimming cost V 5 bases and J 2 bases, with 13 bases left between them. The CDR3 extends over 14 amino acids. Germline lookup yields CDR1 SEHNR and CDR2 FQNEAQ (reference sequence). The CDR3 spells CASSPTSEPYEQYF. CDR3 coding DNA: TGTGCCAGCAGCCCTACGTCAGAACCCTACGAGCAGTACTTC. The full variable domain, rest sourced from reference TRBV7-9 and TRBJ2-7, is DTGVSQNPRHKITKRGQNVTFRCDPISEHNRLYWYRQTLGQGPEFLTYFQNEAQLEKSRLLSDRFSAERPKGSFSTLEIQRTEQGDSAMYLCASSPTSEPYEQYFGPGTRLTVT.

The rearrangement uses TRBV21-1 and TRBJ2-1. TRBV21-1 is recorded as a pseudogene. The CDR3 runs to 15 residues. DNA for the CDR3: TGTGCCAGCACGTTGCCGGGACCCGGCGACAATGAGCAGTTCTTC. It specifies CASTLPGPGDNEQFF.

The chain carries TRBV5-1 and TRBJ2-7; TRBD2 might be the D (7 bases). This CDR3 is built from 15 residues. Looked up from germline, CDR1 is SGHRS and CDR2 is YFSETQ. V was pared by 2 bases and J by 5 bases, with 17 bases between. CDR3 in DNA: TGCGCCAGCAGCTTTTTATATTCGGGGGGCCACGAGCAGTACTTC. It is translated as CASSFLYSGGHEQYF.

The rearrangement links TRBV5-1 to TRBJ1-1, with 7 nucleotides matching TRBD1. Germline V gene data show CDR1 as SGHRS and CDR2 as YFSETQ. J lost 6 bases, V lost 5 bases, and 13 bases had no gene match. CDR3 length equals 15 residues. CDR3 protein: CASSKGGTAIPEAFF. Here the CDR3 DNA reads TGCGCCAGCAGTAAAGGCGGGACAGCGATTCCTGAAGCTTTCTTT.

The gene calls are TRBV19 and TRBJ1-2; D is uncertain. Germline values: CDR1 LNHDA, CDR2 SQIVND (reference sequence). This CDR3 region has 14 residues. V lost 1 base and J 3 bases, leaving 9 bases between the germline ends. CDR3 DNA: TGTGCCAGTAGTATAGGAGTCAGCTACTATGGCTACACCTTC. It specifies CASSIGVSYYGYTF.

The chain couples TRBV6-2 or TRBV6-3 to TRBJ1-2; TRBD1 might be the D (5 bases). This CDR3 region has 14 residues. Trimming pared 2 bases from V and 4 bases from J, leaving 11 bases between. Germline V CDR1 and CDR2: MNHEY, SVGEGT. Here the CDR3 DNA reads TGTGCCAGCAGTTACGTGGCAGGGATCTATGGCTACACCTTC. Translated: CASSYVAGIYGYTF.

As to this clone: In the same sample, other DNA sequences code for this CDR3. The chain recombines TRBV9 with TRBJ2-3; unclear D gene. Trimming removed 0 bases from V and 0 bases from J, with 5 bases in between. The CDR3 covers 14 residues. Germline V gene lookup returns CDR1 SGDLS and CDR2 YYNGEE. CDR3 sequence: CASSVVGSTDTQYF. Here the CDR3 DNA reads TGTGCCAGCAGCGTAGTCGGAAGCACAGATACGCAGTATTTT.

This chain links TRBV11-2 with TRBJ2-7; 8 nucleotides match TRBD1. In germline, CDR1 is SGHAT, CDR2 FQNNGV. There are 14 residues in the CDR3. The J segment lost 4 bases and the V segment lost 1 base, leaving 3 bases of the junction unmatched. The DNA for the CDR3 is TGTGCCAGCAGCTTAGGGGGACAGGAGTACGAGCAGTACTTC. Translating gives CASSLGGQEYEQYF.

The chain links TRBV7-9 to TRBJ2-7; D might be TRBD1 (6 bases). V was pared by 4 bases and J by 3 bases, with 19 bases between. CDR1 and CDR2 (germline): SEHNR, FQNEAQ (reference sequence). The CDR3 spans 16 residues. The CDR3 sequence is CASSSAEDSRDYEQYF. The CDR3 DNA reads TGTGCCAGCAGCTCTGCCGAGGACAGTCGGGACTACGAGCAGTACTTC.

The chain carries TRBV5-6 and TRBJ2-3; 12 bases fit TRBD2. Germline V gene sequence: CDR1 SGHDT, CDR2 YYEEEE. The CDR3 sequence is 17 residues long. V trimming: 1 base; J trimming: 2 bases; junction bases outside the gene matches: 5. DNA for the CDR3: TGTGCCAGCAGCTTGCTAGCGGGGGGGGGCCTCACAGATACGCAGTATTTT. It codes for CASSLLAGGGLTDTQYF.

The CDR3 reads CASSLDPAGSYEQYF. As DNA, the CDR3 is TGTGCCAGCAGCTTAGATCCCGCCGGATCCTACGAGCAGTACTTC. The chain joins TRBV7-2 to TRBJ2-7; D is undetermined. Germline values: CDR1 SGHTA, CDR2 FQGNSA. This CDR3 is built from 15 residues. Between the trimmed V and J ends, which lost 1 base and 1 base, there was a span of 11 bases.

This clone was recorded once. This chain connects TRBV5-4 to TRBJ2-5, with D uncertain. V lost 1 base, J lost 4 bases, and 8 bases lay in between. This CDR3 spans 13 amino acids. Germline V CDR1 and CDR2: SGHNT, YYREEE (reference sequence). The CDR3 protein is CASSLRLGETQYF. CDR3 coding DNA: TGTGCCAGCAGCTTGAGGCTAGGAGAGACCCAGTACTTC. The full variable domain, its missing parts supplied by reference TRBV5-4 and TRBJ2-5, is ETGVTQSPTHLIKTRGQQVTLRCSSQSGHNTVSWYQQALGQGPQFIFQYYREEENGRGNFPPRFSGLQFPNYSSELNVNALELDDSALYLCASSLRLGETQYFGPGTRLLVL.

The chain is built from TRBV6-5 and TRBJ1-4; the match to TRBD1 covers 10 bases. The CDR3 is made up of 15 amino acids. The germline gives CDR1 MNHEY, CDR2 SVGAGI. The V and J ends lost 10 bases and 3 bases, in that order; junction bases with no gene match: 8. The CDR3 sequence: CATKDRGSANEKLFF. CDR3 coding DNA: TGTGCCACGAAGGACAGGGGGAGTGCTAATGAAAAACTGTTTTTT.

This clone was seen once. V gene TRBV9 combines with J gene TRBJ2-2; 7 nucleotides agree with TRBD2. J gave up 0 bases and V 3 bases, and 5 bases lay outside the gene matches. This CDR3 contains 16 residues. Germline CDR1 SGDLS, CDR2 YYNGEE. In nucleotides, the CDR3 is TGTGCCAGCAGCGCCCCCCGGGGGGCGAACACCGGGGAGCTGTTTTTT. Its translation: CASSAPRGANTGELFF.

The chain uses TRBV9 and TRBJ2-5; the match to TRBD2 covers 7 bases. V shed 3 bases and J 0 bases; nucleotides not matched to a gene: 5. Germline CDR1 SGDLS, CDR2 YYNGEE. The CDR3 has 15 residues. The CDR3 DNA is TGTGCCAGCAGCGCCGGAGCGGGGAACCAAGAGACCCAGTACTTC. Translating gives CASSAGAGNQETQYF.

The CDR3 spells CASSLARGGLLETQYF. The CDR3 DNA is TGTGCCAGCAGCTTGGCGCGGGGGGGCCTGTTAGAGACCCAGTACTTC. The genes are TRBV5-6 and TRBJ2-5; 9 nucleotides line up with TRBD2. Germline V CDR1 and CDR2: SGHDT, YYEEEE. The CDR3 runs to 16 residues. J was trimmed by 4 bases and V by 0 bases; bases with no gene match: 7.

This clone was picked up a small number of times. The chain joins TRBV30 to TRBJ1-2, with D possibly matching TRBD1 (5 bases). This CDR3 region has 12 residues. The V and J ends lost 8 bases and 2 bases respectively, with 12 bases between them. Germline V gene sequence: CDR1 GTSNPN, CDR2 SVGIG (reference sequence). CDR3 nucleotides: TGTGCCGGGGCCAGAGGAAACTATGGCTACACCTTC. It yields the protein CAGARGNYGYTF.

The rearrangement joins TRBV5-3 to TRBJ2-7; 7 bases agree with TRBD1. TRBV5-3 is given ORF status, its function remaining uncertain. The CDR3 loop spans 14 amino acids. V shed 2 bases and J 5 bases; nucleotides not matched to a gene: 7. The CDR3 DNA reads TGTGCCAGAAGCTTTCGACAGGGATCCCACGAGCAGTACTTC. Its protein product is CARSFRQGSHEQYF.

Only one count was recorded for this clone. This sequence joins TRBV27 and TRBJ2-1, with 7 bases identical to TRBD1. This CDR3 has 14 amino acids. The V segment lost 4 bases and the J segment 7 bases; nucleotides outside the gene matches: 7. The V gene's germline CDR1 is MNHEY and CDR2 SMNVEV (reference sequence). For the CDR3, the DNA is TGTGCCAGCAGTTCCCCCGCCAGGGGGAATGAGCAGTTCTTC. This gives the protein CASSSPARGNEQFF.

J is TRBJ1-2 and V is TRBV27, with D unresolved. This CDR3 is 16 amino acids long. The V and J ends lost 5 bases and 0 bases respectively, with 16 bases between them. Germline CDR1 MNHEY, CDR2 SMNVEV (reference sequence). CDR3 nucleotides: TGTGCCAGCAGTCCCCAACCAGGACCTACTAACTATGGCTACACCTTC. Protein product: CASSPQPGPTNYGYTF.

This rearrangement joins TRBV27 to TRBJ1-1, with D possibly matching TRBD1 (5 bases). In germline, CDR1 is MNHEY, CDR2 SMNVEV (reference sequence). V lost 5 bases and J 6 bases, leaving 16 bases between the germline ends. This CDR3 region has 14 residues. This chain's CDR3 is CASSTLQVSAEAFF. The CDR3 nucleotides read TGTGCCAGCAGTACGTTACAGGTCTCAGCTGAAGCTTTCTTT.